What follows are 27 T cell receptor beta chains derived from one specimen sequenced in a study of cytomegalovirus exposure and HLA in healthy donors. Amplification used 60 Vbeta primers and 13 Jbeta primers. This table comes from immunoSEQ multiplex PCR, and its TCRdb copy is limited to in-frame clones, with some not included. The table has around 150,000 clones, almost 85% seen once. The sequenced sample was PBMCs. The receptors here all came from a man under 40 in good health and CMV-seropositive.

The CDR3 reads CASSPPDRGPYEQYF. In nucleotides, the CDR3 is TGCGCCAGCAGTCCCCCGGACAGGGGACCCTACGAGCAGTACTTC. V gene TRBV23-1 combines with J gene TRBJ2-7; 9 bases map to TRBD1. TRBV23-1 belongs to the ORF category, with a function that is uncertain. Unmatched junction bases numbered 6, after V lost 4 bases and J lost 2 bases. The CDR3 sequence is 15 residues long.

The J gene is TRBJ2-7, the V gene TRBV5-1, with 11 bases matching TRBD1. Germline CDR1 SGHRS, CDR2 YFSETQ. V was pared by 2 bases and J by 5 bases, with 3 bases of the junction left unmatched. The CDR3 spans 14 residues. CDR3 DNA sequence: TGCGCCAGCAGCTTCCGGGACAGGGGGGACGAGCAGTACTTC. This codes for CASSFRDRGDEQYF.

This chain uses TRBV4-1 with TRBJ2-3, with 9 bases lining up with TRBD2. V trimming: 4 bases; J trimming: 3 bases; junction bases outside the gene matches: 5. The CDR3 spans 15 residues. CDR1 MGHRA and CDR2 YSYEKL come from the germline V gene. CDR3 protein: CASSPTSGRTDTQYF. CDR3 in DNA: TGCGCCAGCAGCCCTACTAGCGGGCGAACAGATACGCAGTATTTT.

This clone was observed a single time. The chain combines TRBV25-1 with TRBJ1-3; D call uncertain. There are 13 residues in the CDR3. CDR1 and CDR2 from the germline V gene are MGHDK and SYGVNS. V was trimmed by 8 bases and J by 4 bases, leaving 12 bases between them. The CDR3 spells CASGLLRGNTIYF. The CDR3 DNA reads as TGTGCCAGCGGACTCCTGAGAGGAAACACCATATATTTT.

This chain uses TRBV27 with TRBJ1-1, with TRBD1 matching over 10 bases. The CDR3 is 17 residues long. Germline CDR1 reads MNHEY; CDR2 reads SMNVEV (reference sequence). V trimming: 7 bases; J trimming: 0 bases; junction bases outside the gene matches: 11. The CDR3 loop is CASTKLGQGYMNTEAFF. CDR3 nucleotides: TGTGCCAGCACTAAACTGGGACAGGGGTACATGAACACTGAAGCTTTCTTT.

The rearrangement joins TRBV30 to TRBJ2-2; 8 bases fit TRBD2. Trimming at V came to 7 bases and at J to 3 bases, leaving 4 bases not matched to a gene. The length of the CDR3 is 13 residues. Germline V gene data show CDR1 as GTSNPN and CDR2 as SVGIG (reference sequence). CDR3 in DNA: TGTGCCTCCGCGGGGGGTTACACCGGGGAGCTGTTTTTT. This translates into CASAGGYTGELFF.

The chain joins TRBV28 to TRBJ2-7; 8 bases line up with TRBD2. J was trimmed by 0 bases and V by 5 bases; bases with no gene match: 12. The CDR3 covers 17 residues. Germline CDR1 and CDR2: MDHEN and SYDVKM. The chain's CDR3 is CASSLIWTSRNSYEQYF. CDR3 coding DNA: TGTGCCAGCAGTCTAATTTGGACTAGCCGAAACTCCTACGAGCAGTACTTC.

This chain connects TRBV28 to TRBJ1-2; no clear D. Germline CDR1 and CDR2: MDHEN and SYDVKM. This CDR3 region has 11 residues. With 6 bases removed from V and 8 bases from J, the gap between germline ends came to 10 bases. The CDR3 reads CASSQGRGYTF. CDR3 nucleotide sequence: TGTGCCAGCAGCCAAGGCAGGGGCTACACCTTC.

CDR3 residues: CASSLAFQRLNTEAFF. The CDR3 DNA reads as TGTGCCAGCAGCTTAGCGTTTCAGAGGTTGAACACTGAAGCTTTCTTT. This chain connects TRBV7-9 to TRBJ1-1; no clear D gene. The V gene's germline CDR1 is SEHNR and CDR2 FQNEAQ (reference sequence). The V end lost 0 bases, the J end lost 0 bases, and 11 bases lay between the germline ends. This CDR3 contains 16 residues.

The chain has TRBV5-6 and TRBJ2-1; TRBD2 agrees at 11 bases. Per germline, CDR1 SGHDT and CDR2 YYEEEE. CDR3 length equals 17 residues. V was pared by 3 bases and J by 2 bases, with 7 bases of the junction left unmatched. The CDR3 is CASSSLGLAGTYNEQFF. The CDR3 DNA reads TGTGCCAGCAGCTCTCTAGGACTAGCGGGTACCTACAATGAGCAGTTCTTC. Full variable domain (missing parts from reference TRBV5-6 and TRBJ2-1): DAGVTQSPTHLIKTRGQQVTLRCSPKSGHDTVSWYQQALGQGPQFIFQYYEEEERQRGNFPDRFSGHQFPNYSSELNVNALLLGDSALYLCASSSLGLAGTYNEQFFGPGTRLTVL.

The chain has TRBV6-4 and TRBJ2-3; TRBD2 matches 10 bases. The CDR3 loop spans 14 amino acids. Looked up from germline, CDR1 is MRHNA and CDR2 is SNTAGT. The V gene end was trimmed by 6 bases and the J gene end by 6 bases; junction bases not matched to a gene: 6. CDR3 protein: CASSLTSGVDTQYF. The CDR3 region has the DNA TGTGCCAGCAGCCTCACTAGCGGGGTTGATACGCAGTATTTT.

The rearrangement uses TRBV7-9 and TRBJ2-7; 7 nucleotides match TRBD1. The CDR3 is 11 amino acids. V gave up 3 bases and J gave up 9 bases; unmatched junction bases: 2. Germline V gives CDR1 SEHNR, CDR2 FQNEAQ (reference sequence). The CDR3 sequence: CASSFQGVQYF. DNA for the CDR3: TGTGCCAGCAGCTTCCAGGGGGTGCAGTACTTC. Full variable domain (missing parts from reference TRBV7-9 and TRBJ2-7): DTGVSQNPRHKITKRGQNVTFRCDPISEHNRLYWYRQTLGQGPEFLTYFQNEAQLEKSRLLSDRFSAERPKGSFSTLEIQRTEQGDSAMYLCASSFQGVQYFGPGTRLTVT.

In this sample, this clone turned up a few times. The chain has TRBV7-9 and TRBJ1-6; TRBD1 matches 9 bases. Per germline, CDR1 SEHNR and CDR2 FQNEAQ (reference sequence). The CDR3 is made up of 16 amino acids. Trimming cost V 4 bases and J 10 bases; bases outside gene matches: 11. The CDR3 coding sequence is TGTGCCAGCAGCTCTACCCGGACAGGGGACGGCTCACCCCTCCACTTT. This gives the protein CASSSTRTGDGSPLHF.

The count of this clone is one. The chain joins TRBV28 to TRBJ2-1; TRBD2 is a possible D gene (5 bases). The V gene's germline CDR1 is MDHEN and CDR2 SYDVKM. Trimming removed 6 bases at V and 0 bases at J, with 12 bases between. CDR3 length equals 15 residues. CDR3 loop: CASRWTSRSYNEQFF. The CDR3, as DNA: TGTGCCAGCAGGTGGACTTCCCGCTCCTACAATGAGCAGTTCTTC.

This clone was found once. The rearrangement joins TRBV5-1 to TRBJ2-3, with D perhaps TRBD1 (5 bases). This CDR3 has 14 amino acids. Trimming shortened V by 0 bases and J by 4 bases, and 9 bases separated the two germline ends. In germline, CDR1 is SGHRS, CDR2 YFSETQ. The CDR3 DNA reads TGCGCCAGCAGCTTGGGACAGTACGCAGATACGCAGTATTTT. Protein sequence: CASSLGQYADTQYF.

The chain has TRBV5-1 and TRBJ1-3, with D uncertain. Germline-derived CDR1 and CDR2 are SGHRS and YFSETQ. The CDR3 is made up of 15 amino acids. Trimming took off 0 bases at V and 0 bases at J, with 7 bases between the two ends. The CDR3 loop reads CASSLDTSSGNTIYF. The CDR3 DNA is TGCGCCAGCAGCTTGGACACCTCCTCTGGAAACACCATATATTTT.

The chain uses TRBV5-1 and TRBJ1-2, with a possible D match to TRBD1 (5 bases). This CDR3 has 12 residues. Germline values: CDR1 SGHRS, CDR2 YFSETQ. The ends were cut back, 5 bases at V and 3 bases at J, with 8 bases in the middle. Here the CDR3 reads CASREGYYGYTF. DNA of the CDR3: TGCGCCAGCAGGGAGGGGTACTATGGCTACACCTTC.

The chain has TRBV11-2 and TRBJ1-6; possible D gene TRBD1, 6 bases. CDR1 is SGHAT and CDR2 is FQNNGV in the germline V gene. The length of the CDR3 is 15 residues. V lost 5 bases and J 6 bases, leaving 14 bases between the germline ends. In DNA, the CDR3 is TGTGCCAGCAGCAACCCGACAGGCGTTAATTCACCCCTCCACTTT. This codes for CASSNPTGVNSPLHF.

CDR3 nucleotides: TGTGCCAGCAGCGTAGAGGGGGGGCCGCTCGTCGTC. Its protein is CASSVEGGPLVV. The gene calls are TRBV9 and TRBJ2-7; the D gene is possibly TRBD2 (7 bases). Germline V lookup: CDR1 SGDLS, CDR2 YYNGEE. The CDR3 contains 12 residues.

This chain uses TRBV6-5 with TRBJ2-2; 12 bases are a match to TRBD2. Per germline, CDR1 MNHEY and CDR2 SVGAGI. The CDR3 has 15 amino acids. Losses at the gene ends were 6 bases for V and 6 bases for J; bases not matched to a gene: 5. CDR3 in DNA: TGTGCCAGCAGACCTCTAGCGGGGGGGCCCGGGGAGCTGTTTTTT. Its protein is CASRPLAGGPGELFF.

The V and J genes are TRBV19 and TRBJ2-5, with 10 bases lining up with TRBD1. The CDR3 is 14 residues long. Germline V gene data show CDR1 as LNHDA and CDR2 as SQIVND (reference sequence). After removal of 4 bases from V and 5 bases from J, the junction contained 4 bases not matched to a gene. CDR3 protein: CASSTTGGGETQYF. As DNA, the CDR3 is TGTGCCAGTAGTACGACAGGGGGCGGGGAGACCCAGTACTTC.

The chain employs TRBV29-1 and TRBJ2-1; TRBD1 might be the D (7 bases). This CDR3 has 14 amino acids. Trimming left V 7 bases short and J 6 bases short, with 19 bases between. Germline CDR1 is SQVTM and CDR2 is ANQGSEA. The CDR3 sequence: CSAAGGPGANEQFF. DNA of the CDR3: TGCAGCGCCGCAGGGGGGCCGGGAGCCAATGAGCAGTTCTTC.

The CDR3 protein is CASSLSQGGLNEQFF. The CDR3 DNA follows: TGTGCCAGCAGCTTATCCCAGGGAGGTTTGAATGAGCAGTTCTTC. This chain links TRBV11-3 with TRBJ2-1; D is perhaps TRBD2 (6 bases). Trimming shortened V by 2 bases and J by 7 bases, and 15 bases separated the two germline ends. The germline gives CDR1 SGHNT, CDR2 YENEEA. The CDR3 runs 15 residues.

The chain has TRBV10-3 and TRBJ1-2, with 9 nucleotides matching TRBD1. The germline V gene encodes CDR1 ENHRY and CDR2 SYGVKD. Losses at the gene ends were 6 bases for V and 7 bases for J; bases not matched to a gene: 6. This CDR3 comprises 13 residues. The CDR3 region has the DNA TGTGCCATCAGGGGGGACAGGGTGAGTGGCTACACCTTC. Amino acids: CAIRGDRVSGYTF.

This clone was seen only a few times. V usage is TRBV7-2 and J usage is TRBJ2-2; TRBD1 agrees at 9 bases. Unmatched junction bases numbered 5, after V lost 3 bases and J lost 0 bases. This CDR3 spans 17 amino acids. CDR1 and CDR2 from the germline V gene are SGHTA and FQGNSA. CDR3 region: CASSFAGTGSNTGELFF. CDR3 nucleotides: TGTGCCAGCAGCTTCGCCGGGACAGGGTCGAACACCGGGGAGCTGTTTTTT.

The J gene is TRBJ2-7, the V gene TRBV6-5; 12 bases align to TRBD1. With 8 bases clipped from V and 6 bases from J, the junction kept 2 bases outside the gene matches. Looked up from germline, CDR1 is MNHEY and CDR2 is SVGAGI. CDR3 length equals 12 residues. DNA for the CDR3: TGTGCCAGCCGGGACAGGGGGCCCGAGCAGTACTTC. This encodes CASRDRGPEQYF.

The chain has TRBV19 and TRBJ1-2; weak D call: TRBD1 (6 bases). The CDR3 length is 17 residues. From germline, CDR1 is LNHDA and CDR2 SQIVND (reference sequence). V lost 1 base, J lost 0 bases, and 15 bases lay in between. CDR3 sequence (DNA): TGTGCCAGTAGTATAGGGCCGGACAGTCGAGCTAACTATGGCTACACCTTC. Its protein is CASSIGPDSRANYGYTF.